Listed here is a single TCR beta chain. The same CDR3 can be traced to other DNA sequences in this sample. These data originate in a study of T cell changes during pregnancy in multiple sclerosis. This CDR3 comprises 15 residues. The V end was cut by 5 bases, the J end by 4 bases, with 17 bases between. CDR1 and CDR2 (germline): SGHNT, YENEEA. Data came from immunoSEQ multiplex PCR; TCRdb stores just in-frame clones and leaves some out. Here the sample spans around 32,000 clones, approximately 88% being singletons. The sequence came from a female donor with multiple sclerosis, enrolled in a pregnancy study. The material was CD8+ T cells from peripheral blood mononuclear cells, obtained before pregnancy. The rearrangement joins TRBV11-3 to TRBJ1-1; a possible D gene is TRBD1 (6 bases). The CDR3 nucleotides read TGTGCCAGCAGCCCAACAGTAGGGGGGGTCACTGAAGCTTTCTTT. It yields the protein CASSPTVGGVTEAFF.